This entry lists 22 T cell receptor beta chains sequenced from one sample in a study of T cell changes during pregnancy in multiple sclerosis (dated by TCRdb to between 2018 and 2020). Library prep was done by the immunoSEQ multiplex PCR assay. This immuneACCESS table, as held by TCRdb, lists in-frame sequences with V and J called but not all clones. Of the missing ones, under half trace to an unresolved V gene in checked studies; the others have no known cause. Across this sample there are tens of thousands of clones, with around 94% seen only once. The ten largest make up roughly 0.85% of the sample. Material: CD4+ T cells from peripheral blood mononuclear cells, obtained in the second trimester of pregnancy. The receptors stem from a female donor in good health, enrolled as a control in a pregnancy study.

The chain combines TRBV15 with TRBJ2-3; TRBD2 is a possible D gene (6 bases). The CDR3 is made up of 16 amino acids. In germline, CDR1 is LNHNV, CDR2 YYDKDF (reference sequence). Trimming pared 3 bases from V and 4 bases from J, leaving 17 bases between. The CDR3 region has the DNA TGTGCCACCAGCAGTGGGGAGGTAGTCGTCCCAGATACGCAGTATTTT. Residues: CATSSGEVVVPDTQYF.

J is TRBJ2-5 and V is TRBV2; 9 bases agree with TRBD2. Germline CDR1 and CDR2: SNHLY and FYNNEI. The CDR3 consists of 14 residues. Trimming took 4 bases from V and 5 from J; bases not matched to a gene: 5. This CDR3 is CASSGSGGKETQYF. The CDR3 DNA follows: TGTGCCAGCAGTGGTAGCGGGGGCAAGGAGACCCAGTACTTC. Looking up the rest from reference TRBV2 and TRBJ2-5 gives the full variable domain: EPEVTQTPSHQVTQMGQEVILRCVPISNHLYFYWYRQILGQKVEFLVSFYNNEISEKSEIFDDQFSVERPDGSNFTLKIRSTKLEDSAMYFCASSGSGGKETQYFGPGTRLLVL.

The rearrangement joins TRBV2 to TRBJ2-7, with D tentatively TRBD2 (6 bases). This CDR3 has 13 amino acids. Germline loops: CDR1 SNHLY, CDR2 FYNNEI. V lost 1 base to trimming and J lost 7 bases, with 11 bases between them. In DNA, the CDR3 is TGTGCCAGCAGTGAAGTCTTGGAGGGGGAGCAGTACTTC. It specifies CASSEVLEGEQYF.

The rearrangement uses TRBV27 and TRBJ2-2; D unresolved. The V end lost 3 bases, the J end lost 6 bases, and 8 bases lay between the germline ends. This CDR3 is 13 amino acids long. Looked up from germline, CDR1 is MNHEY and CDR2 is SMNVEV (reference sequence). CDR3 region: CASSFGAAGELFF. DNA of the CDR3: TGTGCCAGCAGTTTTGGAGCAGCCGGGGAGCTGTTTTTT.

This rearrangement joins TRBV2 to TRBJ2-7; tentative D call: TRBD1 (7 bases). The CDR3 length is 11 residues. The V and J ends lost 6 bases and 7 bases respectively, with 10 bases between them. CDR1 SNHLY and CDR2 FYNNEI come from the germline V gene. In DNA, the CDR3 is TGTGCCAGCAGCCAGGGGGGAGAGCAGTACTTC. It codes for CASSQGGEQYF.

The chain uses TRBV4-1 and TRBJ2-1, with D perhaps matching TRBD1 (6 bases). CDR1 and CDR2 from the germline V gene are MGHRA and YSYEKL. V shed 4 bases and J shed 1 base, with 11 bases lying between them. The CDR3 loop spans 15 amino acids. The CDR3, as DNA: TGCGCCAGCAGCCCCCTAGGGGGTTCCTACAATGAGCAGTTCTTC. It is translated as CASSPLGGSYNEQFF.

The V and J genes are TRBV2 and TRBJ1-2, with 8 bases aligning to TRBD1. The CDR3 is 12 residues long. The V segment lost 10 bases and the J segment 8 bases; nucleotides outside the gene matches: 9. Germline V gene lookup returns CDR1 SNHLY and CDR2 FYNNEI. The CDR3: CAMLRQGPGYTF. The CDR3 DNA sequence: TGTGCCATGCTCCGACAGGGGCCGGGCTACACCTTC.

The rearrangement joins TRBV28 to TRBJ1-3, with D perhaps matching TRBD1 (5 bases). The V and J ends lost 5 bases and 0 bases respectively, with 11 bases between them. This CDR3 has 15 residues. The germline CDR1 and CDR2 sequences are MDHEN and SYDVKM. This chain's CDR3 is CASSRGLTSGNTIYF. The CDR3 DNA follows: TGTGCCAGCAGTCGGGGACTGACCTCTGGAAACACCATATATTTT.

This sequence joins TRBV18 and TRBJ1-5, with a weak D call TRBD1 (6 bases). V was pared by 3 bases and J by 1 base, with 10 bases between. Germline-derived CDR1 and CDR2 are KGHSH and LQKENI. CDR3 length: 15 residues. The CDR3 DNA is TGTGCCAGCTCACCGGATAGGGGGAGCAATCAGCCCCAGCATTTT. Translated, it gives CASSPDRGSNQPQHF.

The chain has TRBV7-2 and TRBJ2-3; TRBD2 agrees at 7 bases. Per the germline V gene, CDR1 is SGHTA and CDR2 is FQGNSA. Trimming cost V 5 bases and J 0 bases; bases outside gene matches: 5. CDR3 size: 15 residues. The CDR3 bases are TGTGCCAGCAGCGTGGCCGGGAGGAGCACAGATACGCAGTATTTT. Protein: CASSVAGRSTDTQYF.

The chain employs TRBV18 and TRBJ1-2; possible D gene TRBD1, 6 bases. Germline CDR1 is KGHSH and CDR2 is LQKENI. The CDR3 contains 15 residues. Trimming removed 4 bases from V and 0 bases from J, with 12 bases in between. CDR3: CASSLYRDANYGYTF. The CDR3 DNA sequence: TGTGCCAGCTCACTTTACAGGGATGCTAACTATGGCTACACCTTC.

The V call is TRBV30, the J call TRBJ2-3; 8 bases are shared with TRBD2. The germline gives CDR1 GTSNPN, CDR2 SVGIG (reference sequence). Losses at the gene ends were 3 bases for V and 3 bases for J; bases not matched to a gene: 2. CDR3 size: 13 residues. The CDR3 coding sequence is TGTGCCTGGAGCGGGGGGGGAACAGATACGCAGTATTTT. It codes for CAWSGGGTDTQYF. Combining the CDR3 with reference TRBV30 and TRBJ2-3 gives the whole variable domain SQTIHQWPATLVQPVGSPLSLECTVEGTSNPNLYWYRQAAGRGLQLLFYSVGIGQISSEVPQNLSASRPQDRQFILSSKKLLLSDSGFYLCAWSGGGTDTQYFGPGTRLTVL.

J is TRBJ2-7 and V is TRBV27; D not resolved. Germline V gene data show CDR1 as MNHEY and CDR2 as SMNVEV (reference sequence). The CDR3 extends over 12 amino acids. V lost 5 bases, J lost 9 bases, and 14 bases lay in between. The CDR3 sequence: CASSNLERWQYF. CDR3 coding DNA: TGTGCCAGCAGTAACCTCGAGCGCTGGCAGTACTTC.

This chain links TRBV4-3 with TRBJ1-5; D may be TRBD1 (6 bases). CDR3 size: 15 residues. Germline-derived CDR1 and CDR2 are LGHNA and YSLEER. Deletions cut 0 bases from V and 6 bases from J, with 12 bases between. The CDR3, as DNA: TGCGCCAGCAGCCAAGATTTTACAGGGCGTCAGCCCCAGCATTTT. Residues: CASSQDFTGRQPQHF.

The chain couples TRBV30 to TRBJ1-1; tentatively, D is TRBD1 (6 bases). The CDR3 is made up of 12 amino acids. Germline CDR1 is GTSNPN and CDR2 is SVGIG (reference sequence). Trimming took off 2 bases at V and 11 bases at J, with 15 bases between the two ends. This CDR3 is CAWSSTGRGAFF. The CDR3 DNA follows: TGTGCCTGGAGTTCAACAGGGCGAGGGGCTTTCTTT.

The CDR3 sequence: CAWSEGESPLHF. CDR3 DNA: TGTGCCTGGAGTGAAGGGGAATCACCCCTCCACTTT. V gene TRBV30 combines with J gene TRBJ1-6, with TRBD1 as a possible D gene (5 bases). V was shortened by 1 base and J by 10 bases, with 8 bases between the two germline ends. Germline loops: CDR1 GTSNPN, CDR2 SVGIG (reference sequence). The CDR3 length is 12 residues.

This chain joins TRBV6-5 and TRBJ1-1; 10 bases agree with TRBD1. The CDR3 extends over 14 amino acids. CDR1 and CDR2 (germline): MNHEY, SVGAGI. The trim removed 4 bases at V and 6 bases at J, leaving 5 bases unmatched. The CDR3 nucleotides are TGTGCCAGCAGTTCACGACAGGGGGCCGCTGAAGCTTTCTTT. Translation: CASSSRQGAAEAFF.

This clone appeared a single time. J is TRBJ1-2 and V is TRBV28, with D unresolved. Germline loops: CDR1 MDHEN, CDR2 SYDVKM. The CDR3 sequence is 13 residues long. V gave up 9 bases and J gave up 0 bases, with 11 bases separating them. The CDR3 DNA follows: TGTGCCAGGATACAGCCTCCTAACTATGGCTACACCTTC. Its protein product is CARIQPPNYGYTF.

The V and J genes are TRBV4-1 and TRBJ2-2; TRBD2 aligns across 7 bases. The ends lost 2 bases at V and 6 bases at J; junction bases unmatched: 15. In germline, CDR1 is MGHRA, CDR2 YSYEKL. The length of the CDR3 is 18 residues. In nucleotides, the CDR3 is TGCGCCAGCAGCCAATCCGCCCTCCGGCGGGAGTCGGCCGGGGAGCTGTTTTTT. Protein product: CASSQSALRRESAGELFF.

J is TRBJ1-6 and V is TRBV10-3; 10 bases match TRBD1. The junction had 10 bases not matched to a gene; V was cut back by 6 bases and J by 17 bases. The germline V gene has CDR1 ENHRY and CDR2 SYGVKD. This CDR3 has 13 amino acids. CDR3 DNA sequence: TGTGCCATCAGGGGGACAGGGGCTTCCGGGGTCCACTTT. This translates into CAIRGTGASGVHF.

The CDR3 sequence is CASIARGENTEAFF. The CDR3 bases are TGTGCCAGCATCGCCCGGGGGGAGAACACTGAAGCTTTCTTT. The V call is TRBV6-4, the J call TRBJ1-1; possible D gene TRBD1, 5 bases. Germline V CDR1 and CDR2: MRHNA, SNTAGT. The V gene lost 7 bases and the J gene lost 1 base, with 13 bases spanning the gap. The CDR3 is made up of 14 amino acids.

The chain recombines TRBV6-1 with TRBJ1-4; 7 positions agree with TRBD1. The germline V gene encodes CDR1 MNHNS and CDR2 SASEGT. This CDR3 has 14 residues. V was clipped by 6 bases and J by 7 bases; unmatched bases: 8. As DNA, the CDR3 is TGTGCCAGCAGAACCGACAGGGCCAGTGAAAAACTGTTTTTT. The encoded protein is CASRTDRASEKLFF.